The next 12 T cell receptor beta chains were all read from a single sample in a study of shared clonotypes between healthy human individuals. Sequencing used immunoSEQ multiplex PCR; TCRdb keeps in-frame clones, though not all of them. The table records around 700,000 clones, around 72% of them present only once. The sequencing sample was made of memory CD4+ T cells sorted from blood. Indicated subset: CD45RA-negative fraction. The receptors originated from a woman in her 30s in good health.

The chain carries TRBV19 and TRBJ2-7, with D possibly being TRBD1 (6 bases). CDR3 length: 14 amino acids. Germline lookup yields CDR1 LNHDA and CDR2 SQIVND (reference sequence). The ends were cut back, 6 bases at V and 3 bases at J, with 15 bases in the middle. The CDR3 loop reads CASRPSTGSYEQYF. The DNA for the CDR3 is TGTGCCAGTAGACCCTCCACAGGGAGCTACGAGCAGTACTTC. The whole variable domain, filled in from reference TRBV19 and TRBJ2-7, reads DGGITQSPKYLFRKEGQNVTLSCEQNLNHDAMYWYRQDPGQGLRLIYYSQIVNDFQKGDIAEGYSVSREKKESFPLTVTSAQKNPTAFYLCASRPSTGSYEQYFGPGTRLTVT.

This chain joins TRBV4-1 and TRBJ2-5; no clear D gene. Near its end, the DNA agrees better with TRBJ2-7, so the J call may be wrong. Germline CDR1 reads MGHRA; CDR2 reads YSYEKL. The CDR3 is 13 residues long. This CDR3 is CASSQVPPYEQYF. CDR3 nucleotides: TGCGCCAGCAGCCAAGTCCCCCCCTACGAGCAGTACTTC.

The sample holds a few counts of this clone. The chain employs TRBV7-9 and TRBJ2-3, with 8 positions matching TRBD2. V dropped 0 bases and J dropped 1; count of bases not matched to a gene: 3. CDR1 SEHNR and CDR2 FQNEAQ come from the germline V gene (reference sequence). The CDR3 loop spans 16 amino acids. As DNA, the CDR3 is TGTGCCAGCAGCTTAGCCCCCGGGAGGGGCACAGATACGCAGTATTTT. As protein: CASSLAPGRGTDTQYF.

The chain couples TRBV28 to TRBJ1-4; D remains ambiguous. Per germline, CDR1 MDHEN and CDR2 SYDVKM. V lost 1 base and J lost 0, with 9 bases in between. This CDR3 has 16 residues. CDR3 DNA: TGTGCCAGCAGTTTATTTGTCCTCGCAACTAATGAAAAACTGTTTTTT. Its protein is CASSLFVLATNEKLFF.

The table lists this clone with a count of one. The CDR3 loop is CASTNGFNTEAFF. The DNA of the CDR3 is TGTGCCAGCACGAATGGCTTCAACACTGAAGCTTTCTTT. The chain is built from TRBV27 and TRBJ1-1; no reliable D call. V lost 7 bases to trimming and J lost 2 bases, with 11 bases between them. From germline, CDR1 is MNHEY and CDR2 SMNVEV (reference sequence). The CDR3 is 13 amino acids.

The V gene is TRBV11-2, the J gene TRBJ1-1, with D unresolved. Trimming shortened V by 6 bases and J by 3 bases, and 17 bases separated the two germline ends. Germline lookup yields CDR1 SGHAT and CDR2 FQNNGV. The CDR3 consists of 15 residues. CDR3 residues: CASSIPGVLHTEAFF. CDR3 bases: TGTGCCAGCAGTATACCAGGAGTGTTGCACACTGAAGCTTTCTTT.

The chain couples TRBV19 to TRBJ2-2; D might be TRBD1 (6 bases). There are 15 residues in the CDR3. Trimming stripped 2 bases from V and 3 bases from J, with 10 bases between. Per the germline V gene, CDR1 is LNHDA and CDR2 is SQIVND (reference sequence). The CDR3 loop reads CASSIPGQDTGELFF. The CDR3 DNA reads as TGTGCCAGTAGTATACCGGGACAAGACACCGGGGAGCTGTTTTTT.

Points on this clone: Other DNA sequences in this sample translate to the same CDR3. V and J are TRBV5-1 and TRBJ2-3; D not resolved. V was trimmed by 5 bases and J by 0 bases, leaving 4 bases between them. The length of the CDR3 is 12 residues. Germline V lookup: CDR1 SGHRS, CDR2 YFSETQ. The CDR3 here is CASSSSTDTQYF. The CDR3 DNA reads TGCGCCAGCAGTTCGAGCACAGATACGCAGTATTTT.

This clone was detected only once. V is TRBV5-1 and J is TRBJ2-7, with 7 bases aligning to TRBD2. V was pared by 0 bases and J by 6 bases, with 9 bases of the junction left unmatched. The CDR3 is 15 residues long. Germline CDR1 SGHRS, CDR2 YFSETQ. CDR3 sequence (DNA): TGCGCCAGCAGCTTGGCCTGGGGAGGGGCCAGCGAGCAGTACTTC. Translated: CASSLAWGGASEQYF.

The chain is built from TRBV7-9 and TRBJ2-5; the match to TRBD1 covers 9 bases. The CDR3 extends over 17 amino acids. V lost 2 bases to trimming and J lost 0 bases; unmatched junction nucleotides: 7. Germline CDR1 SEHNR, CDR2 FQNEAQ (reference sequence). CDR3 protein: CASSLKFGQGYQETQYF. The CDR3 DNA follows: TGTGCCAGCAGCTTAAAGTTTGGACAGGGGTACCAAGAGACCCAGTACTTC.

This clone was observed a handful of times. The chain couples TRBV5-1 to TRBJ1-5; D ambiguous. The germline V gene has CDR1 SGHRS and CDR2 YFSETQ. Trimming stripped 4 bases from V and 3 bases from J, with 11 bases between. There are 14 residues in the CDR3. The CDR3 nucleotides read TGCGCCAGCAGCCCCGGGGATCCCAATCAGCCCCAGCATTTT. Its translation: CASSPGDPNQPQHF.

On this clone: This CDR3 is also generated by other DNA sequences in the sample. The chain is built from TRBV18 and TRBJ2-1; a possible D gene is TRBD1 (5 bases). The V end lost 3 bases, the J end lost 4 bases, and 13 bases lay between the germline ends. Germline V lookup: CDR1 KGHSH, CDR2 LQKENI. The CDR3 is made up of 15 amino acids. CDR3 DNA sequence: TGTGCCAGCTCACCCCGGACACCCCCGTACAATGAGCAGTTCTTC. Its translation is CASSPRTPPYNEQFF.